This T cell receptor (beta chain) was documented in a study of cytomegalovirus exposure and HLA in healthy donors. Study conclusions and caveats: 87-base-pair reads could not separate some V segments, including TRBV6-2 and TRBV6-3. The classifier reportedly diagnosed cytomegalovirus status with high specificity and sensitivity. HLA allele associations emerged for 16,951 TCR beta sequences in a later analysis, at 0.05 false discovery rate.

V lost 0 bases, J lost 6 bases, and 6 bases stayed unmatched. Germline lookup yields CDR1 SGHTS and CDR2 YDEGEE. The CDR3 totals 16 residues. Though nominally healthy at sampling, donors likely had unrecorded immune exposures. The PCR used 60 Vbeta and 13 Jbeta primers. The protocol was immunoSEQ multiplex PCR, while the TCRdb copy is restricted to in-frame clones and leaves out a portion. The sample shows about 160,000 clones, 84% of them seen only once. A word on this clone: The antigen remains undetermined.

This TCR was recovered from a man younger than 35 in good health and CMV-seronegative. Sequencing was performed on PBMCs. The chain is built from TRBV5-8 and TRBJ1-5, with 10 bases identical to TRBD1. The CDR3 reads CASSLGRGQGFQPQHF. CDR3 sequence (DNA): TGTGCCAGCAGCTTGGGGCGGGGACAGGGGTTTCAGCCCCAGCATTTT.